This TCR beta chain was identified in a study of lymphopenia after photon versus proton radiotherapy. Germline CDR1 is LNHDA and CDR2 is SQIVND (reference sequence). The CDR3 totals 13 residues. Trimming removed 5 bases at V and 1 base at J, with 8 bases between. Libraries were prepared by immunoSEQ multiplex PCR; TCRdb keeps only in-frame clonotypes and omits some of them. The table includes approximately 40,000 clones, just over 85% detected once. The rearrangement links TRBV19 to TRBJ2-5; D gene uncertain. The clonotype was recovered from a woman in her 70s with pancreatic cancer. Some clones in this sample may be carry-over from other donors' samples. The sample was peripheral blood, taken from a patient treated with proton-based radiotherapy. CDR3 loop: CASSSGSQETQYF. The CDR3 DNA follows: TGTGCCAGTAGTTCCGGCAGCCAAGAGACCCAGTACTTC.